One and the same sample provided the 31 T cell receptor beta chains below, sequenced in a study of cytomegalovirus exposure and HLA in healthy donors. Libraries were prepared by immunoSEQ multiplex PCR; TCRdb keeps only in-frame clonotypes and omits some of them. The sample has under 200,000 clones, about 80% seen once. Sequences were obtained from PBMCs. The receptors were sampled from a man younger than 35 in good health and CMV-seropositive.

CDR3 loop: CASSYRGENGYTF. Here the CDR3 DNA reads TGTGCCAGCAGTTACCGGGGAGAAAACGGCTACACCTTC. The V gene is TRBV6-5, the J gene TRBJ1-2; D is uncertain. Looked up from germline, CDR1 is MNHEY and CDR2 is SVGAGI. This CDR3 has 13 residues. V gave up 2 bases and J gave up 8 bases, with 12 bases separating them.

The V gene is TRBV27, the J gene TRBJ2-1; D gene ambiguous. The V gene's germline CDR1 is MNHEY and CDR2 SMNVEV (reference sequence). V dropped 0 bases and J dropped 7 bases, with 7 bases sitting between them. This CDR3 contains 13 residues. CDR3 residues: CASSLSSRNEQFF. The CDR3 DNA reads TGTGCCAGCAGTTTATCGTCTCGGAATGAGCAGTTCTTC.

The chain recombines TRBV7-6 with TRBJ2-7, with D possibly being TRBD2 (7 bases). The CDR3 consists of 13 residues. From germline, CDR1 is SGHVS and CDR2 FNYEAQ. Between the trimmed V and J ends, which lost 7 bases and 3 bases, there was a span of 13 bases. CDR3 DNA sequence: TGTGCCAGCACCCGGGGGGCGGGCTACGAGCAGTACTTC. This translates into CASTRGAGYEQYF.

This clone was seen a few times. The V call is TRBV7-2, the J call TRBJ2-1; the match to TRBD2 covers 11 bases. Looked up from germline, CDR1 is SGHTA and CDR2 is FQGNSA. This CDR3 spans 16 amino acids. The J segment lost 4 bases and the V segment lost 5 bases, leaving 7 bases of the junction unmatched. The CDR3 here is CASSDTSGSIYNEQFF. The CDR3 nucleotides read TGTGCCAGCAGCGATACTAGCGGGAGTATTTACAATGAGCAGTTCTTC.

This clone was seen only once. V gene TRBV11-3 combines with J gene TRBJ2-3; TRBD2 matches 8 bases. This CDR3 comprises 15 residues. Germline loops: CDR1 SGHNT, CDR2 YENEEA. Trimming took 4 bases from V and 2 from J; bases not matched to a gene: 5. CDR3 DNA sequence: TGTGCCAGCAGCTCCGGACTAGCAAACACAGATACGCAGTATTTT. This sequence encodes CASSSGLANTDTQYF.

This chain joins TRBV27 and TRBJ2-5; 9 positions agree with TRBD2. CDR3 size: 15 residues. Unmatched junction bases numbered 3, after V lost 3 bases and J lost 1 base. Germline V gene sequence: CDR1 MNHEY, CDR2 SMNVEV (reference sequence). The CDR3 nucleotides are TGTGCCAGCAGTTTCAGCGGGAGGTCCCAAGAGACCCAGTACTTC. The encoded protein is CASSFSGRSQETQYF.

In this sample, this clone turned up a few times. The rearrangement joins TRBV5-6 to TRBJ1-1; weak D call: TRBD1 (6 bases). Germline values: CDR1 SGHDT, CDR2 YYEEEE. The CDR3 runs 13 residues. V was clipped by 5 bases and J by 7 bases, with 15 bases between them. The CDR3 bases are TGTGCCAGCAGGTGGGGGGGGCAGGGTGAAGCTTTCTTT. It translates to CASRWGGQGEAFF. The variable domain in full, with the rest retrieved from reference TRBV5-6 and TRBJ1-1, is DAGVTQSPTHLIKTRGQQVTLRCSPKSGHDTVSWYQQALGQGPQFIFQYYEEEERQRGNFPDRFSGHQFPNYSSELNVNALLLGDSALYLCASRWGGQGEAFFGQGTRLTVV.

The rearrangement joins TRBV19 to TRBJ1-5; D is uncertain. The CDR3 extends over 13 amino acids. The ends were cut back, 5 bases at V and 6 bases at J, with 11 bases in the middle. CDR1 is LNHDA, CDR2 SQIVND, per germline (reference sequence). CDR3 DNA sequence: TGTGCCAGTAGTCCGGCGGGTTTTCAGCCCCAGCATTTT. This encodes CASSPAGFQPQHF.

The J gene is TRBJ2-5, the V gene TRBV10-1; TRBD2 matches at 8 bases. This CDR3 contains 14 residues. The V segment lost 3 bases and the J segment 5 bases; nucleotides outside the gene matches: 5. The germline V gene has CDR1 WNHNN and CDR2 SYGVQD (reference sequence). The CDR3 DNA reads TGCGCCAGCAGTGACGAGCGGGAGCTGGAGACCCAGTACTTC. This encodes CASSDERELETQYF.

The chain uses TRBV21-1 and TRBJ2-5; the table assigns TRBD2, which was not confirmed against the DNA. TRBV21-1 is a documented pseudogene. CDR3 length: 15 amino acids. This CDR3 is CASNPPENREETQYF. The CDR3 DNA follows: TGTGCCAGCAACCCCCCGGAGAACCGAGAAGAGACCCAGTACTTC.

The chain uses TRBV27 and TRBJ2-1, with 9 bases lining up with TRBD1. The CDR3 runs to 15 residues. The V and J ends lost 0 bases and 8 bases, in that order; junction bases with no gene match: 5. The germline V gene encodes CDR1 MNHEY and CDR2 SMNVEV (reference sequence). The CDR3 is CASSLSPTGGYEQFF. CDR3 in DNA: TGTGCCAGCAGTTTATCCCCCACAGGGGGCTATGAGCAGTTCTTC.

CDR3 loop: CASSENLKSRGDQPQHF. The CDR3 nucleotides are TGCGCCAGCAGTGAGAATTTAAAATCTCGGGGGGATCAGCCCCAGCATTTT. V and J are TRBV10-2 and TRBJ1-5, with D maybe TRBD1 (5 bases). V gave up 2 bases and J gave up 5 bases, with 19 bases separating them. Per the germline V gene, CDR1 is WSHSY and CDR2 is SAAADI. CDR3 length: 17 residues.

The CDR3 reads CASSSDSSSANEQFF. The CDR3 DNA reads as TGTGCCAGCAGCTCTGACAGCTCCTCGGCGAATGAGCAGTTCTTC. The gene calls are TRBV5-4 and TRBJ2-1; TRBD1 might be the D (5 bases). Germline lookup yields CDR1 SGHNT and CDR2 YYREEE (reference sequence). V was clipped by 3 bases and J by 7 bases, with 17 bases between them. The CDR3 runs to 15 residues.

This clone appeared a single time. This rearrangement joins TRBV4-1 to TRBJ2-1, with a tentative D call TRBD2 (6 bases). V shed 1 base and J shed 9 bases, with 19 bases lying between them. CDR3 size: 16 residues. Germline V CDR1 and CDR2: MGHRA, YSYEKL. The CDR3 is CASSQVSTSLDREQFF. For the CDR3, the DNA is TGCGCCAGCAGCCAAGTCTCTACTAGCTTGGATCGTGAGCAGTTCTTC.

This clone is a singleton in its sample. The V call is TRBV29-1, the J call TRBJ2-7; 10 positions agree with TRBD1. CDR1 is SQVTM and CDR2 is ANQGSEA in the germline V gene. The CDR3 covers 14 residues. Trimming at V came to 5 bases and at J to 1 base, leaving 5 bases not matched to a gene. The CDR3 DNA reads TGCAGCGTTAGACCGGGACAGGGGTCCTACGAGCAGTACTTC. Its translation: CSVRPGQGSYEQYF.

This chain uses TRBV5-1 with TRBJ2-1; 10 nucleotides match TRBD2. Germline V gene data show CDR1 as SGHRS and CDR2 as YFSETQ. The CDR3 is made up of 16 amino acids. Trimming cost V 0 bases and J 7 bases; bases outside gene matches: 7. CDR3 DNA: TGCGCCAGCAGCTTGGACGTCGGAGCGGGAGGGAATGAGCAGTTCTTC. It codes for CASSLDVGAGGNEQFF.

This clone was seen a few times. V usage is TRBV5-1 and J usage is TRBJ1-2; D call uncertain. Germline values: CDR1 SGHRS, CDR2 YFSETQ. V lost 0 bases to trimming and J lost 6 bases, with 6 bases between them. This CDR3 spans 12 amino acids. CDR3 in DNA: TGCGCCAGCAGCTTGGGACAAGATGGCTACACCTTC. Protein product: CASSLGQDGYTF.

The CDR3, as DNA: TGTGCCAGCTCACCATTCGGGAGGGACAATGAGCAGTTCTTC. Amino acid sequence: CASSPFGRDNEQFF. The chain employs TRBV18 and TRBJ2-1; TRBD2 matches at 8 bases. From germline, CDR1 is KGHSH and CDR2 LQKENI. This CDR3 has 14 residues. Losses at the gene ends were 2 bases for V and 5 bases for J; bases not matched to a gene: 2.

Regarding this clone: The junction departs from germline at one end; a sequencing error may be responsible. J is TRBJ2-1 and V is TRBV19; weak D call: TRBD2 (6 bases). The length of the CDR3 is 11 residues. Germline-derived CDR1 and CDR2 are LNHDA and SQIVND (reference sequence). The DNA for the CDR3 is TGTGCCAGTAGCGGGGGACTGCAAGTTCTCTTC. This encodes CASSGGLQVLF. Full variable domain (missing parts from reference TRBV19 and TRBJ2-1): DGGITQSPKYLFRKEGQNVTLSCEQNLNHDAMYWYRQDPGQGLRLIYYSQIVNDFQKGDIAEGYSVSREKKESFPLTVTSAQKNPTAFYLCASSGGLQVLFGPGTRLTVL.

The rearrangement joins TRBV7-9 to TRBJ1-2, with no clear D. This CDR3 is built from 14 residues. Germline CDR1 SEHNR, CDR2 FQNEAQ (reference sequence). The germline V and J ends were trimmed by 3 bases and 7 bases, with 15 bases remaining between them. The CDR3 here is CASSFGEGVGGYTF. The CDR3 nucleotides are TGTGCCAGCAGCTTTGGGGAGGGAGTAGGTGGCTACACCTTC.

V is TRBV5-1 and J is TRBJ2-7, with TRBD2 identical over 10 bases. Per the germline V gene, CDR1 is SGHRS and CDR2 is YFSETQ. V dropped 0 bases and J dropped 5; count of bases not matched to a gene: 5. CDR3 length: 15 residues. This CDR3 is CASSLGLGLADEQYF. CDR3 bases: TGCGCCAGCAGCTTGGGTCTTGGACTAGCGGACGAGCAGTACTTC.

The chain links TRBV11-1 to TRBJ1-1, with D perhaps matching TRBD1 (6 bases). Trimming removed 6 bases at V and 3 bases at J, with 14 bases between. Germline assignment: CDR1 SGHAT and CDR2 FQDESV (reference sequence). This CDR3 has 14 amino acids. CDR3 coding DNA: TGTGCCAGCAGTTGGACAGTCCGAGACACTGAAGCTTTCTTT. Its protein is CASSWTVRDTEAFF.

V and J are TRBV27 and TRBJ2-7, with D possibly being TRBD2 (6 bases). Germline V CDR1 and CDR2: MNHEY, SMNVEV (reference sequence). The CDR3 extends over 17 amino acids. Trimming removed 5 bases from V and 0 bases from J, with 20 bases in between. In DNA form, the CDR3 reads TGTGCCAGCAGTCCGCCTCCTACACGGGGGAGCTCCTACGAGCAGTACTTC. It codes for CASSPPPTRGSSYEQYF.

J is TRBJ2-7 and V is TRBV28; D perhaps matches TRBD1 (6 bases). This CDR3 has 14 amino acids. Between the trimmed V and J ends, which lost 6 bases and 2 bases, there was a span of 14 bases. The germline CDR1 and CDR2 sequences are MDHEN and SYDVKM. CDR3 residues: CASRGQLGAYEQYF. The DNA of the CDR3 is TGTGCCAGCAGAGGACAGTTGGGGGCCTACGAGCAGTACTTC.

This sequence joins TRBV7-9 and TRBJ2-7; 7 bases map to TRBD2. This CDR3 is built from 16 residues. CDR1 is SEHNR, CDR2 FQNEAQ, per germline (reference sequence). V gave up 1 base and J gave up 0 bases; unmatched junction bases: 6. The CDR3 here is CASSLDLAAFSYEQYF. The CDR3, as DNA: TGTGCCAGCAGCTTAGACCTAGCGGCCTTCTCCTACGAGCAGTACTTC.

This clone appeared a single time. This chain joins TRBV27 and TRBJ2-5; D possibly corresponds to TRBD2 (6 bases). CDR1 and CDR2 (germline): MNHEY, SMNVEV (reference sequence). V was cut by 3 bases and J by 1 base, with 15 bases left in between. CDR3 length: 16 amino acids. This CDR3 is CASSFLVGGGQETQYF. For the CDR3, the DNA is TGTGCCAGCAGTTTTTTAGTGGGAGGCGGCCAAGAGACCCAGTACTTC.

This clone was seen a single time. The V call is TRBV30, the J call TRBJ1-1; D perhaps matches TRBD1 (5 bases). V was cut by 4 bases and J by 11 bases, with 17 bases left in between. Germline loops: CDR1 GTSNPN, CDR2 SVGIG (reference sequence). The CDR3 has 12 residues. Here the CDR3 DNA reads TGTGCCTGGACTAAGACGCGGGGGGTGGCTTTCTTT. This gives the protein CAWTKTRGVAFF.

This clone was detected a few times. The rearrangement joins TRBV28 to TRBJ2-7; D might be TRBD1 (5 bases). The ends were cut back, 5 bases at V and 9 bases at J, with 20 bases in the middle. Germline CDR1 and CDR2: MDHEN and SYDVKM. This CDR3 is 14 amino acids long. CDR3 sequence: CASSPQGWGTGQYF. The CDR3 bases are TGTGCCAGCAGTCCTCAGGGATGGGGTACGGGGCAGTACTTC.

The chain couples TRBV9 to TRBJ1-4, with 7 bases that match TRBD1. This CDR3 has 14 residues. Trimming at V came to 3 bases and at J to 5 bases, leaving 4 bases not matched to a gene. The V gene's germline CDR1 is SGDLS and CDR2 YYNGEE. DNA for the CDR3: TGTGCCAGCAGCGCGGGACAGAAGAATGAAAAACTGTTTTTT. Protein sequence: CASSAGQKNEKLFF.

The chain couples TRBV30 to TRBJ1-4; TRBD1 is a possible D gene (6 bases). From germline, CDR1 is GTSNPN and CDR2 SVGIG (reference sequence). CDR3 length: 12 amino acids. The V and J ends lost 5 bases and 7 bases respectively, with 11 bases between them. The CDR3 loop is CAWQRGGEKLFF. The CDR3 coding sequence is TGTGCCTGGCAAAGGGGGGGTGAAAAACTGTTTTTT.

The chain combines TRBV4-1 with TRBJ2-4; no definite D call. Germline V gene data show CDR1 as MGHRA and CDR2 as YSYEKL. The CDR3 consists of 12 residues. V lost 1 base to trimming and J lost 9 bases, with 7 bases between them. For the CDR3, the DNA is TGCGCCAGCAGCCAAGTATCGGTCATTCAGTACTTC. As protein: CASSQVSVIQYF.